The 13 T cell receptor beta chains listed next were all sequenced from one sample in a study of T cell clonotyping in hematopoietic cell transplantation. TCRdb keeps only in-frame clones here, not all; method: immunoSEQ multiplex PCR. The sample carries some 45,000 clones, around 80% recorded once. As for time point: recipient sample about 28 days before transplant, after cytoreduction. Sample: peripheral blood mononuclear cells, taken before stem cell transplant. These receptor sequences come from a man in his sixties with myelodysplastic syndrome. Some clones in this sample may be carry-over from other donors' samples.

V gene TRBV2 combines with J gene TRBJ2-2; TRBD2 matches at 14 bases. The trim removed 7 bases at V and 2 bases at J, leaving 6 bases unmatched. This CDR3 contains 17 residues. Germline V gene lookup returns CDR1 SNHLY and CDR2 FYNNEI. The CDR3 nucleotides read TGTGCCAGCACCGGACTAGCGGGGGGCCTAAACACCGGGGAGCTGTTTTTT. This translates into CASTGLAGGLNTGELFF. Supplemented by reference TRBV2 and TRBJ2-2, the full variable domain reads EPEVTQTPSHQVTQMGQEVILRCVPISNHLYFYWYRQILGQKVEFLVSFYNNEISEKSEIFDDQFSVERPDGSNFTLKIRSTKLEDSAMYFCASTGLAGGLNTGELFFGEGSRLTVL.

The V gene is TRBV7-6, the J gene TRBJ2-3, with 14 bases identical to TRBD2. The ends lost 5 bases at V and 5 bases at J; junction bases unmatched: 6. This CDR3 is 16 amino acids long. The germline V gene has CDR1 SGHVS and CDR2 FNYEAQ. The CDR3 sequence: CASSRTGTSGGDTQYF. CDR3 DNA sequence: TGTGCCAGCAGCAGAACCGGGACTAGCGGGGGAGATACGCAGTATTTT.

The chain combines TRBV5-1 with TRBJ1-1; tentatively, D is TRBD1 (5 bases). V was shortened by 1 base and J by 2 bases, with 9 bases between the two germline ends. The CDR3 has 14 residues. CDR1 is SGHRS and CDR2 is YFSETQ in the germline V gene. The chain's CDR3 is CASSLQGGNTEAFF. In DNA, the CDR3 is TGCGCCAGCAGCTTGCAGGGTGGAAACACTGAAGCTTTCTTT.

The rearrangement uses TRBV5-4 and TRBJ1-6, with D perhaps TRBD1 (5 bases). The CDR3 has 15 amino acids. V lost 0 bases and J lost 9, with 13 bases in between. Germline-derived CDR1 and CDR2 are SGHNT and YYREEE (reference sequence). The CDR3 DNA sequence: TGTGCCAGCAGCTTGGCGTCCCCAGGGAGTTCACCCCTCCACTTT. Translating it yields CASSLASPGSSPLHF. Filled out from reference TRBV5-4 and TRBJ1-6, the complete variable domain reads ETGVTQSPTHLIKTRGQQVTLRCSSQSGHNTVSWYQQALGQGPQFIFQYYREEENGRGNFPPRFSGLQFPNYSSELNVNALELDDSALYLCASSLASPGSSPLHFGNGTRLTVT.

This chain links TRBV12-5 with TRBJ2-6; 7 bases match TRBD1. Germline V lookup: CDR1 LGHNT, CDR2 FRNRAP. Trimming removed 1 base from V and 8 bases from J; junction bases left unmatched: 8. The CDR3 is 16 residues long. The CDR3 protein is CASGLGDSSLTNVLTF. The CDR3 coding sequence is TGTGCTAGTGGTTTGGGGGACAGCTCTCTAACCAACGTCCTGACTTTC.

This sequence joins TRBV5-1 and TRBJ2-7; D tentatively reads TRBD1 or TRBD2 (5 bases each). Trimming cost V 7 bases and J 4 bases, with 18 bases left between them. The CDR3 consists of 14 residues. Per the germline V gene, CDR1 is SGHRS and CDR2 is YFSETQ. This CDR3 reads CASSRERQRYEQYF. In DNA, the CDR3 is TGCGCCAGCTCCAGGGAGAGACAACGTTACGAGCAGTACTTC.

V is TRBV4-3 and J is TRBJ2-7; D possibly corresponds to TRBD1 (5 bases). Germline assignment: CDR1 LGHNA and CDR2 YSLEER. The CDR3 spans 16 residues. Trimming shortened V by 3 bases and J by 0 bases, and 15 bases separated the two germline ends. CDR3 coding DNA: TGCGCCAGCAGCCAGGACCACAGGACACACTCCTACGAGCAGTACTTC. Amino acids: CASSQDHRTHSYEQYF.

This clone was detected once. V is TRBV7-8 and J is TRBJ1-3; D remains ambiguous. This CDR3 contains 18 residues. From germline, CDR1 is SGHVS and CDR2 FQNEAQ. V gave up 2 bases and J gave up 8 bases, with 25 bases separating them. In DNA, the CDR3 is TGTGCCAGCAGCTTACCCGTCGTGTCGTGGCAGTCTGATGACACCATATATTTT. Protein product: CASSLPVVSWQSDDTIYF.

This rearrangement joins TRBV28 to TRBJ1-1; no definite D call. The ends were cut back, 6 bases at V and 1 base at J, with 9 bases in the middle. Germline loops: CDR1 MDHEN, CDR2 SYDVKM. The CDR3 is made up of 13 amino acids. CDR3 DNA sequence: TGTGCCAGCAGGTTACAGCAGAACACTGAAGCTTTCTTT. Translated, it gives CASRLQQNTEAFF.

The chain recombines TRBV5-6 with TRBJ1-2, with TRBD1 matching 7 bases. Per the germline V gene, CDR1 is SGHDT and CDR2 is YYEEEE. V dropped 0 bases and J dropped 7; count of bases not matched to a gene: 6. The length of the CDR3 is 14 residues. The CDR3 loop is CASSLVEGASGYTF. The CDR3, as DNA: TGTGCCAGCAGCTTGGTGGAGGGGGCCTCTGGCTACACCTTC.

The chain combines TRBV7-8 with TRBJ1-1; D gene uncertain. The V and J ends lost 3 bases and 2 bases respectively, with 13 bases between them. CDR3 length: 15 residues. CDR1 is SGHVS, CDR2 FQNEAQ, per germline. CDR3: CASSFSPWGNTEAFF. CDR3 DNA sequence: TGTGCCAGCAGCTTTTCGCCGTGGGGAAACACTGAAGCTTTCTTT.

The rearrangement uses TRBV28 and TRBJ1-3, with D perhaps matching TRBD1 (6 bases). The V end lost 6 bases, the J end lost 0 bases, and 12 bases lay between the germline ends. This CDR3 has 15 residues. Germline values: CDR1 MDHEN, CDR2 SYDVKM. The CDR3 loop reads CASRPGVLSGNTIYF. In DNA, the CDR3 is TGTGCCAGCAGGCCAGGGGTTCTCTCTGGAAACACCATATATTTT.

The CDR3 DNA reads TGTGCCAGCAGCTTAGGATTACTAGCGGGGAGTGAGCAGTTCTTC. Protein: CASSLGLLAGSEQFF. The chain is built from TRBV7-2 and TRBJ2-1, with 10 bases lining up with TRBD2. Germline CDR1 and CDR2: SGHTA and FQGNSA. V lost 1 base, J lost 9 bases, and 6 bases stayed unmatched. The CDR3 is 15 amino acids. The full variable domain, with the rest looked up from reference TRBV7-2 and TRBJ2-1, is GAGVSQSPSNKVTEKGKDVELRCDPISGHTALYWYRQSLGQGLEFLIYFQGNSAPDKSGLPSDRFSAERTGGSVSTLTIQRTQQEDSAVYLCASSLGLLAGSEQFFGPGTRLTVL.